This T cell receptor (beta chain) was recorded in a study of cytomegalovirus exposure and HLA in healthy donors. Germline values: CDR1 SGDLS, CDR2 YYNGEE. The CDR3 has 16 amino acids. Germline trimming cut 4 bases from V and 7 bases from J; bases unmatched to any gene: 11. Study observations and caveats: The HLA-A and HLA-B alleles of most subjects were reportedly predicted accurately from TCR beta sequences. An analysis that came later showed most CMV-associated TCR beta chains appearing HLA-restricted. Across all donors, roughly uniform sequencing depth was an assumption of the presence/absence analyses. Among TCR beta chains, those listed as cytomegalovirus-associated numbered around 160.

The PCR had 60 Vbeta and 13 Jbeta primers. The method was immunoSEQ multiplex PCR; TCRdb's version includes in-frame clones alone and lacks a portion of them. The data show about 91,000 clones, 80% to 90% seen once. On this clone itself: Its antigen is unidentified.

The sequenced material came from PBMCs. The chain carries TRBV9 and TRBJ1-4; 9 bases agree with TRBD1. The clonotype comes from a man between 18 and 35 years old in good health and CMV-seronegative. The CDR3 spells CASSLRPGQGGEKLFF. The CDR3 DNA reads as TGTGCCAGCAGCTTAAGACCGGGACAGGGCGGTGAAAAACTGTTTTTT.